The clone carrying this TCR beta chain came up many times. Its antigen is currently unknown. This specimen comes from a study of T cells in Graves' hyperthyroidism and ophthalmopathy. Regarding the study as a whole: The model foresaw ophthalmopathy a median roughly 6 months prior to onset.

Using RNA transcripts as the source, TCR beta CDR3 regions were amplified. The TCR CDR3 first-round RT-PCR relied on the HTBI primer set. TCRdb used MiXCR to reprocess the multiplex PCR reads, holding one entry per CDR3 protein. Of 400,000 to 500,000 distinct CDR3 sequences listed, about 15% are singletons. Trimming cost V 4 bases and J 6 bases, with 13 bases left between them. CDR3 length: 13 amino acids. The germline V gene has CDR1 SGHRS and CDR2 YFSETQ. V usage is TRBV5-1 and J usage is TRBJ1-2; D might be TRBD1 (6 bases). Sequenced material: blood. This TCR was recovered from a woman aged 18-30 years with Graves' hyperthyroidism. The CDR3 spells CASSARGGDGYTF. In nucleotides, the CDR3 is TGCGCCAGCAGCGCCAGGGGCGGTGATGGCTACACCTTC.